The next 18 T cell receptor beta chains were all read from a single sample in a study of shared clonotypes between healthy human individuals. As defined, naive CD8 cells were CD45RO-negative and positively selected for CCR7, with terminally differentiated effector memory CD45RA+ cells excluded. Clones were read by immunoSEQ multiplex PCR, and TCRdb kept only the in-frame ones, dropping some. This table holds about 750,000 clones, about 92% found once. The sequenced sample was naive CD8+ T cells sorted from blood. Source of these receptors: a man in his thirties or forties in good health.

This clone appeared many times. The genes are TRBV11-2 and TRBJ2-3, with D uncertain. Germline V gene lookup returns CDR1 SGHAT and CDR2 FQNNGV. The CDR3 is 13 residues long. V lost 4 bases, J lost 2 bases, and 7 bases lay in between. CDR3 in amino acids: CASSSPATDTQYF. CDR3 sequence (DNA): TGTGCCAGCAGCTCACCGGCCACAGATACGCAGTATTTT.

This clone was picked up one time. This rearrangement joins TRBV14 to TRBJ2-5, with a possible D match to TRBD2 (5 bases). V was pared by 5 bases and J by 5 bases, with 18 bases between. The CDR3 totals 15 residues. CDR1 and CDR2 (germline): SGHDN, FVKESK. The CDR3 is CASSSQLEGGETQYF. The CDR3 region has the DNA TGTGCCAGCAGCTCGCAACTCGAGGGCGGGGAGACCCAGTACTTC.

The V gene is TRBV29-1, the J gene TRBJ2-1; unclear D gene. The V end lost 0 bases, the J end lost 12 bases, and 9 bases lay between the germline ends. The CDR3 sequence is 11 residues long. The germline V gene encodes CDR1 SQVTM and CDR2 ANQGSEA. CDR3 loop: CSVEELLGQFF. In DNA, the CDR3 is TGCAGCGTTGAAGAACTACTCGGGCAGTTCTTC.

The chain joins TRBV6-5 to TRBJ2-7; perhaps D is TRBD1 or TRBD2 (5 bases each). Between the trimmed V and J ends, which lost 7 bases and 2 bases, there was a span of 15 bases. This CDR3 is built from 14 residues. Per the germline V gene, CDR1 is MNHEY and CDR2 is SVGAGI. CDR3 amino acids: CASTYRDGAYEQYF. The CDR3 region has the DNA TGTGCCAGCACCTACCGGGACGGGGCCTACGAGCAGTACTTC.

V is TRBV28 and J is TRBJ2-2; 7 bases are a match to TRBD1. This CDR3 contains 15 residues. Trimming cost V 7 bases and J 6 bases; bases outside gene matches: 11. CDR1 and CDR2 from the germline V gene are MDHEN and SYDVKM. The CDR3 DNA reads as TGTGCCAGCATCCAAACAGGGGATCCTTCCGGGGAGCTGTTTTTT. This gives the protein CASIQTGDPSGELFF. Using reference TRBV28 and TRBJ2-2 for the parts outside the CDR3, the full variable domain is DVKVTQSSRYLVKRTGEKVFLECVQDMDHENMFWYRQDPGLGLRLIYFSYDVKMKEKGDIPEGYSVSREKKERFSLILESASTNQTSMYLCASIQTGDPSGELFFGEGSRLTVL.

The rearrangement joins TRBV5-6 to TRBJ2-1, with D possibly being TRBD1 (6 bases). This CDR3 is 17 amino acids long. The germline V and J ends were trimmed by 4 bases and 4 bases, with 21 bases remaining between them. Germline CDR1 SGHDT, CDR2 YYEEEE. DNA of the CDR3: TGTGCCAGCAGCCAGGGGTCCTGGCGTATTGGTTACAATGAGCAGTTCTTC. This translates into CASSQGSWRIGYNEQFF.

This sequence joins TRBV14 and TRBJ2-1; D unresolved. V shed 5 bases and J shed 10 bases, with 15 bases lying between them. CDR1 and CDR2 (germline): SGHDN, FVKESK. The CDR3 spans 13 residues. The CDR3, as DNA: TGTGCCAGCAGCAAGGAAGCCAGAAGAGAGCAGTTCTTC. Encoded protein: CASSKEARREQFF. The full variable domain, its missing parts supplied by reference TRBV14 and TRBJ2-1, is EAGVTQFPSHSVIEKGQTVTLRCDPISGHDNLYWYRRVMGKEIKFLLHFVKESKQDESGMPNNRFLAERTGGTYSTLKVQPAELEDSGVYFCASSKEARREQFFGPGTRLTVL.

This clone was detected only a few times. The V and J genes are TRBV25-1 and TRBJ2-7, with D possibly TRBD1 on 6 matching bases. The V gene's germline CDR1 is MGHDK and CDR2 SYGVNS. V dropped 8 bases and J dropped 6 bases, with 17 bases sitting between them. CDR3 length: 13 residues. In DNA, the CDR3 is TGTGCCAGCCATGGGACACTGCTTGGCGAGCAGTACTTC. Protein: CASHGTLLGEQYF.

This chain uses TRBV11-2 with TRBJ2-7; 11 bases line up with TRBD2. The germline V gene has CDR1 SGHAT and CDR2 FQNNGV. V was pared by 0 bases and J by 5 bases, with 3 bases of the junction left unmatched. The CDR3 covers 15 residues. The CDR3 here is CASSLELAGEDEQYF. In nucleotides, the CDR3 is TGTGCCAGCAGCTTAGAACTAGCGGGAGAGGACGAGCAGTACTTC.

The CDR3 DNA is TGTGCCAGCAGCTTAGAGGGGAATCGGGGCTACACCTTC. Its protein is CASSLEGNRGYTF. This rearrangement joins TRBV13 to TRBJ1-2; D may be TRBD1 (5 bases). The V end was cut by 1 base, the J end by 8 bases, with 11 bases between. Germline V gene data show CDR1 as PRHDT and CDR2 as FYEKMQ (reference sequence). The length of the CDR3 is 13 residues.

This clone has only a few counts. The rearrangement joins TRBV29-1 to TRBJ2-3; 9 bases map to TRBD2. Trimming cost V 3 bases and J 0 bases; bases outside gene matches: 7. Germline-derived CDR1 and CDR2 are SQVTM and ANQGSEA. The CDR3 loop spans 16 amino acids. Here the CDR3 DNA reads TGCAGCGTTGATAGGTCTAGCGGGGATAGCACAGATACGCAGTATTTT. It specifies CSVDRSSGDSTDTQYF.

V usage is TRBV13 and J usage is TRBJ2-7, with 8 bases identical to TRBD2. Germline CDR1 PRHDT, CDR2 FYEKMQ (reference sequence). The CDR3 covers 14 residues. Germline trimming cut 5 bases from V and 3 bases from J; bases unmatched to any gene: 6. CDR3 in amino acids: CASSVRLAIYEQYF. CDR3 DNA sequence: TGTGCCAGCAGCGTAAGACTAGCGATCTACGAGCAGTACTTC.

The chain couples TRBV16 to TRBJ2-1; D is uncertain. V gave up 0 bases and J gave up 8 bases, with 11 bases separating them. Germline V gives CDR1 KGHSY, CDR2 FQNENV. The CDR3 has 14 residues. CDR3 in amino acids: CASSQSVLKDEQFF. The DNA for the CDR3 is TGTGCCAGCAGCCAATCGGTACTGAAAGATGAGCAGTTCTTC.

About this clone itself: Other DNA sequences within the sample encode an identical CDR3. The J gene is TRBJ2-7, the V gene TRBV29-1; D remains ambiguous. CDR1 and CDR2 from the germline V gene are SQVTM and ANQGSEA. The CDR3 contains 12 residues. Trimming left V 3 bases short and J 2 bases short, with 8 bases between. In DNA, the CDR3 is TGCAGCGTTGAGGGCCCAACCTACGAGCAGTACTTC. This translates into CSVEGPTYEQYF.

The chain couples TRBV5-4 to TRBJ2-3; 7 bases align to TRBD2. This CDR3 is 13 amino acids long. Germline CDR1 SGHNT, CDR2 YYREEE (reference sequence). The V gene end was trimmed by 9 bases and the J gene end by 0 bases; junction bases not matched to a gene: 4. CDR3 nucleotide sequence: TGTGCCACCTCGGGAGGTAGCACAGATACGCAGTATTTT. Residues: CATSGGSTDTQYF. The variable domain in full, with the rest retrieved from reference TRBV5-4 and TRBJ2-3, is ETGVTQSPTHLIKTRGQQVTLRCSSQSGHNTVSWYQQALGQGPQFIFQYYREEENGRGNFPPRFSGLQFPNYSSELNVNALELDDSALYLCATSGGSTDTQYFGPGTRLTVL.

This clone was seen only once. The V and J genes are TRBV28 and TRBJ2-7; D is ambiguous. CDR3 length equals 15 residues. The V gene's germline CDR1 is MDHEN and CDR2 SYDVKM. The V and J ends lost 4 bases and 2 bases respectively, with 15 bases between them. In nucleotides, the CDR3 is TGTGCCAGCAGTTGGAACCCACAGAGTCCCTACGAGCAGTACTTC. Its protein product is CASSWNPQSPYEQYF.

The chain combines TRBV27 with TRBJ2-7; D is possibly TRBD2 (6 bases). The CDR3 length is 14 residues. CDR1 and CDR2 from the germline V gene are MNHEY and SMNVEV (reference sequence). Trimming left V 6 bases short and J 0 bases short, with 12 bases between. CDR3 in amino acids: CASSLGLASYEQYF. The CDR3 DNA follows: TGTGCCAGCAGCCTGGGACTGGCCTCCTACGAGCAGTACTTC.

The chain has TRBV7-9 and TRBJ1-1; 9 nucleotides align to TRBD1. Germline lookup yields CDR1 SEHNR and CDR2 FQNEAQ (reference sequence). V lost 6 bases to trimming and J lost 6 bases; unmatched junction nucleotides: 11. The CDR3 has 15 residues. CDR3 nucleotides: TGTGCCAGCAGTAAACCGGGACAGGGATTTTCTGAAGCTTTCTTT. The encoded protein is CASSKPGQGFSEAFF. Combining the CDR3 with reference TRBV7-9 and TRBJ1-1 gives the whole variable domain DTGVSQNPRHKITKRGQNVTFRCDPISEHNRLYWYRQTLGQGPEFLTYFQNEAQLEKSRLLSDRFSAERPKGSFSTLEIQRTEQGDSAMYLCASSKPGQGFSEAFFGQGTRLTVV.